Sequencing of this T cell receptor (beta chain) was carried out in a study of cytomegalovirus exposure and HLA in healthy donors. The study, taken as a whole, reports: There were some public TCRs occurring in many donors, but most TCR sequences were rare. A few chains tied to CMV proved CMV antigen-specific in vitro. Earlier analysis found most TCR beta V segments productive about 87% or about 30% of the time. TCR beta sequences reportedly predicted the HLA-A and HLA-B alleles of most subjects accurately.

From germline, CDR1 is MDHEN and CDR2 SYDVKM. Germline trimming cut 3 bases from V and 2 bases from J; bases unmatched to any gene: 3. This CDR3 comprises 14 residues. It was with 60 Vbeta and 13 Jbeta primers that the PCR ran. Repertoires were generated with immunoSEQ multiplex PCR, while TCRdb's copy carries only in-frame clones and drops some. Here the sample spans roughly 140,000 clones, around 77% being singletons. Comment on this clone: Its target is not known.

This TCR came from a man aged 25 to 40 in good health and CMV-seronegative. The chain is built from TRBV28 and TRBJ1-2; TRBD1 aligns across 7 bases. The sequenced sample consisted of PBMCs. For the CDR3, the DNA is TGTGCCAGCAGTTTGTTGACAGGGAACTATGGCTACACCTTC. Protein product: CASSLLTGNYGYTF.